The rows below give T cell receptor beta chains drawn from one sample of a study of T cell responses to AZD1222 COVID-19 vaccine. Produced via immunoSEQ multiplex PCR; TCRdb's table is partial and in-frame only. This table has approximately 130,000 clones, 70% to 90% appearing once. The specimen comprised peripheral blood, sampled 28 days after the second AZD1222 dose. Source of these receptors: an adult who received the AZD1222 COVID-19 vaccine. The conserved cysteine and the conserved F or W are not part of the CDR3 here. Size is stated for part of the rows, as once, few or many counts, or as a class when the clone is expanded.

TRBV6-2/TRBV6-3,TRBJ2-7,NA,ASSYGDRGQEQY
TRBV7-8,TRBJ2-1,NA,ASSRPANEQF
TRBV5-1,TRBJ2-7,NA,ASSSVQQGAMYEQY
TRBV5-4,TRBJ1-6,once,ASSSGVGDSPLH
TRBV6-5,TRBJ1-1,NA,ASKWASVGDTEAF
TRBV23-1,TRBJ1-5,NA,ASDPARDRGLYSNQPQH
TRBV4-1,TRBJ2-5,NA,ASSQPDRKETQY
TRBV5-1,TRBJ1-4,NA,ASSLNGQGNNEKLF
TRBV27,TRBJ2-3,NA,ASSFLGGDTQY
TRBV19,TRBJ2-4,once,ASSLQGTKNIQY
TRBV30,TRBJ1-6,NA,AWSVRLVSDNSPLH
TRBV30,TRBJ1-1,NA,AWSVMESTEAF
TRBV6-2/TRBV6-3,TRBJ1-5,NA,ASSEYRGFGNQPQH
TRBV27,TRBJ1-1,NA,ASSLLDRLGTEAF
TRBV30,TRBJ2-1,NA,AWAGFGNEQF